This is a list of T cell receptor beta chains from one sample in a study of cytomegalovirus exposure and HLA in healthy donors. Using immunoSEQ multiplex PCR, the repertoire was profiled, and TCRdb retains in-frame clones only, with some absent. The sample includes roughly 120,000 clones, roughly 80% of them seen just once. Source material: PBMCs. The receptors were sampled from a man aged 45-60 years in good health and CMV-seronegative. Both conserved end residues are part of each CDR3. D genes are given only for firm matches. Some rows mark clone size as missing; the rest say once, few, many or name a class of expanded clone.

D,V,size,J,CDR3,DNA
.,TRBV7-3,.,TRBJ2-3,CASSPDRGGTQYF,TGTGCCAGCAGCCCGGACCGGGGAGGTACGCAGTATTTT
TRBD2,TRBV7-2,.,TRBJ2-3,CASSSGGGPWADTQYF,TGTGCCAGCAGTTCCGGGGGGGGGCCCTGGGCAGATACGCAGTATTTT
TRBD2,TRBV7-2,few,TRBJ2-3,CASSLMGEGDTQYF,TGTGCCAGCAGCTTAATGGGGGAGGGGGATACGCAGTATTTT
.,TRBV5-1,.,TRBJ2-5,CASSSSRPPFWQYF,TGCGCCAGCAGCTCCTCGAGGCCCCCCTTTTGGCAGTACTTC
TRBD2,TRBV5-1,.,TRBJ2-3,CVTQRGSTDTQYF,TGCGTGACCCAGCGGGGAAGCACAGATACGCAGTATTTT
TRBD1,TRBV19,few,TRBJ1-2,CASSPQGQGMGGYTF,TGTGCCAGTAGTCCCCAGGGACAGGGGATGGGCGGCTACACCTTC
.,TRBV28,.,TRBJ1-2,CAGGAVGNYGYTF,TGTGCCGGGGGGGCTGTAGGGAACTATGGCTACACCTTC
TRBD2,TRBV19,.,TRBJ2-2,CASSIGLAGGMNTGELFF,TGTGCCAGTAGTATAGGGCTAGCGGGAGGGATGAACACCGGGGAGCTGTTTTTT
.,TRBV19,.,TRBJ1-5,CASSGTIWNQPQHF,TGTGCCAGTAGTGGGACAATTTGGAATCAGCCCCAGCATTTT
TRBD1,TRBV29-1,.,TRBJ2-1,CSVQGPDEQFF,TGCAGCGTACAGGGGCCGGATGAGCAGTTCTTC
.,TRBV4-1,.,TRBJ2-3,CASSQELSRGLDTDTQYF,TGCGCCAGCAGCCAAGAGTTAAGCCGAGGGCTGGACACAGATACGCAGTATTTT
TRBD1,TRBV5-1,.,TRBJ2-2,CASGPLDRGNTGELFF,TGCGCCAGCGGCCCCTTGGACAGGGGGAACACCGGGGAGCTGTTTTTT
TRBD1,TRBV30,.,TRBJ1-1,CAGTRDRITEAFF,TGTGCCGGGACCCGGGACAGGATCACTGAAGCTTTCTTT
TRBD1,TRBV29-1,.,TRBJ1-1,CSVRTGGPDTEAFF,TGCAGCGTCCGAACAGGGGGCCCTGACACTGAAGCTTTCTTT
TRBD2,TRBV4-1,.,TRBJ2-3,CASSQPGGTADTQYF,TGCGCCAGCAGCCAACCGGGGGGAACTGCGGATACGCAGTATTTT
.,TRBV6-1,.,TRBJ2-7,CASSDTDGQWDSYEQYF,TGTGCCAGCAGTGATACAGACGGACAGTGGGATTCCTACGAGCAGTACTTC
.,TRBV18,.,TRBJ1-5,CASSPAGDQPQHF,TGTGCCAGCTCACCTGCAGGGGATCAGCCCCAGCATTTT
TRBD2,TRBV30,.,TRBJ2-1,CAWSDSGTSGGARYEQFF,TGTGCCTGGTCAGATTCCGGGACTAGCGGGGGGGCCAGGTATGAGCAGTTCTTC
.,TRBV28,.,TRBJ2-7,CASILPFGTPIYEQYF,TGTGCCAGCATTCTCCCTTTCGGGACACCAATCTACGAGCAGTACTTC
.,TRBV4-2,.,TRBJ2-7,CASSRNSPWGSSYEQYF,TGTGCCAGCAGCCGAAACTCCCCGTGGGGCAGCTCCTACGAGCAGTACTTC
TRBD2,TRBV5-6,.,TRBJ2-3,CASSLVLAGEVDTQYF,TGTGCCAGCAGCTTGGTTCTAGCGGGCGAAGTAGATACGCAGTATTTT
.,TRBV5-4,.,TRBJ2-2,CASRIQGTGELFF,TGTGCCAGCAGGATTCAGGGGACCGGGGAGCTGTTTTTT
.,TRBV5-1,.,TRBJ2-1,CASSLIQGGPNEQFF,TGCGCCAGCAGCTTGATTCAGGGCGGCCCCAATGAGCAGTTCTTC
.,TRBV27,.,TRBJ1-3,CASSNTGFNTIYF,TGTGCCAGCAGCAATACAGGGTTCAACACCATATATTTT
TRBD1,TRBV7-2,few,TRBJ2-5,CASSLAGQKGQETQYF,TGTGCCAGCAGCTTAGCGGGACAGAAGGGACAAGAGACCCAGTACTTC
TRBD1,TRBV11-2,few,TRBJ2-3,CASSTRGTDTQYF,TGTGCCAGCAGCACCAGGGGGACAGATACGCAGTATTTT
TRBD1,TRBV7-9,.,TRBJ1-4,CASSLAGTGVEKLFF,TGTGCCAGCAGCTTAGCCGGGACAGGGGTGGAAAAACTGTTTTTT
.,TRBV7-8,.,TRBJ2-1,CASSLVRNEQFF,TGTGCCAGCAGCTTAGTGCGCAATGAGCAGTTCTTC
.,TRBV11-2,.,TRBJ2-1,CASSAKLADEQFF,TGTGCCAGCAGCGCTAAACTAGCCGATGAGCAGTTCTTC